The clone carrying this TCR beta chain was picked up one time. Its antigen is not known. Primers: 60 Vbeta forward and 13 Jbeta reverse. Generated by immunoSEQ multiplex PCR, the TCRdb table keeps only in-frame clones and is missing some. The sample records fewer than 250,000 clones, around 79% being singletons. This CDR3 has 14 residues. V shed 4 bases, J shed 7 bases, and the junction held 2 bases outside the gene matches. CDR1 and CDR2 from the germline V gene are SGHNT and YENEEA. This sample was taken from a study of cytomegalovirus exposure and HLA in healthy donors. The study's findings and limits: An analysis done earlier found most TCR beta V segments productive about 87% or about 30% of the time.

At the time of sampling, donors were nominally healthy, though unrecorded immune exposures were likely. The sample consisted of PBMCs. This sequence joins TRBV11-3 and TRBJ2-1; the match to TRBD2 covers 12 bases. This sequence originates from a male donor in good health and CMV-seronegative. CDR3 bases: TGTGCCAGCAGCTCCGGACTAGCGGGAAATGAGCAGTTCTTC. Amino acids: CASSSGLAGNEQFF. Filled out from reference TRBV11-3 and TRBJ2-1, the complete variable domain reads EAGVVQSPRYKIIEKKQPVAFWCNPISGHNTLYWYLQNLGQGPELLIRYENEEAVDDSQLPKDRFSAERLKGVDSTLKIQPAELGDSAVYLCASSSGLAGNEQFFGPGTRLTVL.